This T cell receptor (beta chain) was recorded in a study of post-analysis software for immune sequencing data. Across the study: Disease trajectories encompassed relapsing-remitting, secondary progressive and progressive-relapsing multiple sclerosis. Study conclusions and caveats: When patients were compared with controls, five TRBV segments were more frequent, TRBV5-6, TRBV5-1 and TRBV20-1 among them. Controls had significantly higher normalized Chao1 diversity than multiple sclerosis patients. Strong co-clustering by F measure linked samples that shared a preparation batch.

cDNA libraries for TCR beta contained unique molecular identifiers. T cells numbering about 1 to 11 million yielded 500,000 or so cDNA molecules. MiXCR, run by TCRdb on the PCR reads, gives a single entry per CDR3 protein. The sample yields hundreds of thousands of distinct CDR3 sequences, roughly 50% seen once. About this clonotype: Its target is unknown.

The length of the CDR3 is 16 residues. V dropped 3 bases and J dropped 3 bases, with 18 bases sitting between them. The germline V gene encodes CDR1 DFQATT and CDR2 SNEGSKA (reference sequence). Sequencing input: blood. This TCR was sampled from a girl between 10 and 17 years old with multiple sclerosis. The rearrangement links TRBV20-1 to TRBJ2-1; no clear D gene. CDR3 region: CSARLWKAGDYNEQFF. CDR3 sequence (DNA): TGCAGTGCTAGGTTATGGAAGGCTGGGGACTACAATGAGCAGTTCTTC.